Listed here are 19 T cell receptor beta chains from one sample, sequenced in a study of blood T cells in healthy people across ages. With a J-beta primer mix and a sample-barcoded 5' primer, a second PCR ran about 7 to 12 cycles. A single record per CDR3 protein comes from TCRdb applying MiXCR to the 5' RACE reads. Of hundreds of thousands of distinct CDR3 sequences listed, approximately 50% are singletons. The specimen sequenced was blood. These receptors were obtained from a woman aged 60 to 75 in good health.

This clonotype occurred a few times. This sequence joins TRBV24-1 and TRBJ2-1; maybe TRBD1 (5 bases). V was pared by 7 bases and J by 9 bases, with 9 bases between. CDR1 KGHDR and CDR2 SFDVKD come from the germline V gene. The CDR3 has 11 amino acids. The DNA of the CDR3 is TGTGCCACCAGCAGGGCGAGTGAGCAGTTCTTC. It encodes CATSRASEQFF.

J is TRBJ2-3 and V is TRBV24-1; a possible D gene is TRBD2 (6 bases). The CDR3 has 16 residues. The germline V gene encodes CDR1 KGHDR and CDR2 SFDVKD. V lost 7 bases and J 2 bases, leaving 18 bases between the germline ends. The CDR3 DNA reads TGTGCCACCAGCGATGCGGGACGGCCTATCACAGATACGCAGTATTTT. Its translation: CATSDAGRPITDTQYF.

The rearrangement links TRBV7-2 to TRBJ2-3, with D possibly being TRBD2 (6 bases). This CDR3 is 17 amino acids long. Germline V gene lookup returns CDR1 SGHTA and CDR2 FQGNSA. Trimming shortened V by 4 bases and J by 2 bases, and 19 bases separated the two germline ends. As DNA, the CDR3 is TGTGCCAGCAGCTCCCAGATAGTCCAGCGGGCCACAGATACGCAGTATTTT. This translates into CASSSQIVQRATDTQYF.

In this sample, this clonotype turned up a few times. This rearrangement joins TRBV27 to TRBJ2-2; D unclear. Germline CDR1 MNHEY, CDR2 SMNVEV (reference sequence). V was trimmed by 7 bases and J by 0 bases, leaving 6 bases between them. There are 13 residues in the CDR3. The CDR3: CASILANTGELFF. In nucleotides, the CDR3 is TGTGCCAGCATCCTCGCGAACACCGGGGAGCTGTTTTTT.

The CDR3 DNA is TGTGCCAGCAGTTTAAGTGGGAGGCTAGAGACCCAGTACTTC. It translates to CASSLSGRLETQYF. The chain recombines TRBV28 with TRBJ2-5; D may be TRBD2 (6 bases). CDR3 length: 14 amino acids. V was cut by 2 bases and J by 4 bases, with 11 bases left in between. CDR1 and CDR2 (germline): MDHEN, SYDVKM.

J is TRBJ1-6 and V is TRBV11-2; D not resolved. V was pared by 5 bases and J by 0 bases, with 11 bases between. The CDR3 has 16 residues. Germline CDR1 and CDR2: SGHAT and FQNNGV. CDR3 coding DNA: TGTGCCAGCAGCGCACCAGTGGGCTCCTATAATTCACCCCTCCACTTT. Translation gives CASSAPVGSYNSPLHF.

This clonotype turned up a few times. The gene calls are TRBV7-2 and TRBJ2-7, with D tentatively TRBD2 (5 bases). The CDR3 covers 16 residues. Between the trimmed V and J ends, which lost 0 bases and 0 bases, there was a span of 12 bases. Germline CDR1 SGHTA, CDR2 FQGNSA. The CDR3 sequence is CASSLAGSSPSYEQYF. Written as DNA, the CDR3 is TGTGCCAGCAGCTTAGCTGGATCTAGCCCCTCCTACGAGCAGTACTTC. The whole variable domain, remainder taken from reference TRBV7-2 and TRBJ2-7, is GAGVSQSPSNKVTEKGKDVELRCDPISGHTALYWYRQSLGQGLEFLIYFQGNSAPDKSGLPSDRFSAERTGGSVSTLTIQRTQQEDSAVYLCASSLAGSSPSYEQYFGPGTRLTVT.

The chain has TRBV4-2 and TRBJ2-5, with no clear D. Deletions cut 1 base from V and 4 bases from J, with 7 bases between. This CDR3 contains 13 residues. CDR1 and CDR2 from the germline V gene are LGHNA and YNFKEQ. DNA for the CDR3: TGTGCCAGCAGCCAAGGGGCAGCAGAGACCCAGTACTTC. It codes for CASSQGAAETQYF.

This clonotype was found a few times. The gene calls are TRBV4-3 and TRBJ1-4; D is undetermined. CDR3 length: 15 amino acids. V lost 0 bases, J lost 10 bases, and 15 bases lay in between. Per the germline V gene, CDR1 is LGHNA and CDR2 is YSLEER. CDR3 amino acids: CASSQEGNFLGKLFF. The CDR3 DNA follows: TGCGCCAGCAGCCAAGAAGGCAATTTCTTGGGAAAACTGTTTTTT.

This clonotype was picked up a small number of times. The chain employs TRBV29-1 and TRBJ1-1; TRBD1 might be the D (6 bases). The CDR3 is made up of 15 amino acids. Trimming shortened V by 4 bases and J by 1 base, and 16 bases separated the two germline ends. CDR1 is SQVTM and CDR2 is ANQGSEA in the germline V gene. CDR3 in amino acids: CSVGSWAGENTEAFF. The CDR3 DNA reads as TGCAGCGTTGGCTCCTGGGCAGGGGAGAACACTGAAGCTTTCTTT.

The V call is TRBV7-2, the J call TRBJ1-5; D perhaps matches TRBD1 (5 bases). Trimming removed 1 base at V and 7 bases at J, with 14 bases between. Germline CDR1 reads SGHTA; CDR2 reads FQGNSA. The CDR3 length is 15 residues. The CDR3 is CASSLDPRRTQPQHF. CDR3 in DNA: TGTGCCAGCAGCTTAGATCCCCGAAGGACACAGCCCCAGCATTTT.

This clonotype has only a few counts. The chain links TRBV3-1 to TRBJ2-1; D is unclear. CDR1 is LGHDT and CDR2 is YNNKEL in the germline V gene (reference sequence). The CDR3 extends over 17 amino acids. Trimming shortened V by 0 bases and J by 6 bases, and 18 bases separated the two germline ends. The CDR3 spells CASSQEIWSAGFNEQFF. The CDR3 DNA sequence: TGTGCCAGCAGCCAAGAAATTTGGAGCGCCGGATTCAATGAGCAGTTCTTC.

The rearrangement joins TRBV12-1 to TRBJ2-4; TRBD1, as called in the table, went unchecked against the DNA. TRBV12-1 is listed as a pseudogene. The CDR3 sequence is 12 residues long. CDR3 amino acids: CASSPSWGQQYF. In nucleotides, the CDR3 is TGTGCCAGCAGTCCTTCATGGGGACAGCAGTACTTC.

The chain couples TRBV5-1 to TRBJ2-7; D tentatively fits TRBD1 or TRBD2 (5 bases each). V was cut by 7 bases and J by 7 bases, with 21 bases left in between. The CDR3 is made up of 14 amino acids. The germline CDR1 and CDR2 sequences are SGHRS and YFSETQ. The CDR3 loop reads CASRPGRLNREQYF. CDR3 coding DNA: TGCGCCAGCCGCCCGGGACGTCTCAATCGGGAGCAGTACTTC.

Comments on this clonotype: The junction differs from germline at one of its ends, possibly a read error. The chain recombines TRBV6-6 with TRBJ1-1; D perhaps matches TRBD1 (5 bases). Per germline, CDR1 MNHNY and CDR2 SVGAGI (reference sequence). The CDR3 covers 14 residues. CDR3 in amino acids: CASSIPDTNTETFF. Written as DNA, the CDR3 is TGTGCCAGCAGTATCCCGGACACGAACACTGAAACTTTCTTT.

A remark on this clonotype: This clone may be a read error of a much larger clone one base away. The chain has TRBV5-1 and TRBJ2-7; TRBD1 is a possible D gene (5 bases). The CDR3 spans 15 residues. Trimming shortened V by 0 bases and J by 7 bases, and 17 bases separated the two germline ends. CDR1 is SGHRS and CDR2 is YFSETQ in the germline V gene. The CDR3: CASSLDRSREDEQYF. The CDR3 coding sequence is TGCGCCAGCAGCTTGGACAGGTCTCGAGAGGATGAGCAGTACTTC.

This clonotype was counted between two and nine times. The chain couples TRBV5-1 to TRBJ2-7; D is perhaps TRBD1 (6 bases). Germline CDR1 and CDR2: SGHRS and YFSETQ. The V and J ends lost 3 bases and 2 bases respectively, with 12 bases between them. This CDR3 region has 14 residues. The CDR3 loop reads CASSYQQGAYEQYF. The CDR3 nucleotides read TGCGCCAGCAGCTACCAACAGGGAGCCTACGAGCAGTACTTC. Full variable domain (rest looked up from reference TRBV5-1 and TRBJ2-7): KAGVTQTPRYLIKTRGQQVTLSCSPISGHRSVSWYQQTPGQGLQFLFEYFSETQRNKGNFPGRFSGRQFSNSRSEMNVSTLELGDSALYLCASSYQQGAYEQYFGPGTRLTVT.

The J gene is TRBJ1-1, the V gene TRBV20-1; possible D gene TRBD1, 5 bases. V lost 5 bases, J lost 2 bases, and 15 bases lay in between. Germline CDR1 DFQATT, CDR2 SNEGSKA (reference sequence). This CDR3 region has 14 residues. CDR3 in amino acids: CSALWAGGNTEAFF. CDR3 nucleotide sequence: TGCAGTGCTCTTTGGGCGGGGGGAAACACTGAAGCTTTCTTT.

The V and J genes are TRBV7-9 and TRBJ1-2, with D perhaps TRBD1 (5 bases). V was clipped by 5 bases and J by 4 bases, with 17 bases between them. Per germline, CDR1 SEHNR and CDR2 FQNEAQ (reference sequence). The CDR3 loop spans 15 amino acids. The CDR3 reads CASSGSGIPLYGYTF. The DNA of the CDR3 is TGTGCCAGCAGCGGGTCAGGGATCCCCCTCTATGGCTACACCTTC.